This TCR beta chain was recovered during a study of OX40 agonist ivuxolimab in advanced cancers. Profiling relied on immunoSEQ multiplex PCR, and the TCRdb table lists in-frame clones only, not all of them. The repertoire holds about 82,000 clones, with over 65% as singletons. The TCR sequence derives from an adult with an advanced solid tumor such as melanoma, head and neck, liver or kidney cancer. This material consisted of CD4+ or CD8+ T cells sorted from blood, taken in a trial of the OX40 agonist ivuxolimab.

This chain's CDR3 is CASSSTGGNWDTQYF. CDR3 bases: TGTGCCAGCAGCTCCACCGGCGGAAACTGGGATACGCAGTATTTT. The rearrangement joins TRBV11-1 to TRBJ2-3; D is undetermined. Trimming took off 4 bases at V and 6 bases at J, with 17 bases between the two ends. The CDR3 is made up of 15 amino acids. Germline-derived CDR1 and CDR2 are SGHAT and FQDESV (reference sequence).